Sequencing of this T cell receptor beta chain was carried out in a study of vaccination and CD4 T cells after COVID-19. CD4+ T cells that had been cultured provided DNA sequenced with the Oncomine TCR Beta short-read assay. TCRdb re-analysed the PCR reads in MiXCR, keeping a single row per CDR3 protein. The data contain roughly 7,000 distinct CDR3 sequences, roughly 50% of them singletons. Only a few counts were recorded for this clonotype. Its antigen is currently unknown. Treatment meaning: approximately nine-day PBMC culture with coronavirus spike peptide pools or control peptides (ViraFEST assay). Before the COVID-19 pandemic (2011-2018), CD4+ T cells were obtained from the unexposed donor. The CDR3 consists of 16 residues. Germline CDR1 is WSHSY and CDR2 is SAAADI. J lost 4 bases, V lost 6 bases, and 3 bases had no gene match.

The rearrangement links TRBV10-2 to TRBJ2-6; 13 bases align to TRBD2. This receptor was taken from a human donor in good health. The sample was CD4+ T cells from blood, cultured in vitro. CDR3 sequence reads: CASSGTSGAGANVLTF. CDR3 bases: TGCGCCAGCAGCGGGACTAGCGGGGCGGGGGCCAACGTCCTGACTTTC.